This T cell receptor beta chain was documented in a study of control samples from healthy donors and cancer patients. The V and J ends lost 5 bases and 1 base respectively, with 8 bases between them. CDR3 length equals 13 residues. Germline assignment: CDR1 MNHEY and CDR2 SVGAGI. The repertoire was sequenced with immunoSEQ multiplex PCR; TCRdb's copy has only in-frame clones and lacks some. This sample carries about 98,000 clones, around three quarters of them seen once, and the ten largest clones take roughly a tenth. This receptor was identified in a woman under 40 in good health. Material for sequencing was blood. The chain combines TRBV6-5 with TRBJ1-1; no firm D call. CDR3 in amino acids: CASSPWTNTEAFF. For the CDR3, the DNA is TGTGCCAGCAGTCCCTGGACGAACACTGAAGCTTTCTTT.